This T cell receptor (beta chain) was documented in a study of T cells in Graves' hyperthyroidism and ophthalmopathy. The study's findings and limits: Stable hyperthyroidism and ophthalmopathy were separated using 13 V-J signatures.

This clonotype has ten or more counts. Its matching antigen is unknown. The CDR3 consists of 14 residues. Germline V lookup: CDR1 MDHEN, CDR2 SYDVKM. V lost 3 bases and J lost 0, with 8 bases in between. RNA transcripts were the template for amplifying TCR beta CDR3 regions. RT-PCR in the first round (using the HTBI primer set) targeted the TCR CDR3. TCRdb re-called the multiplex PCR reads through MiXCR, storing one row per CDR3 protein. Found here are about 250,000 distinct CDR3 sequences, approximately 24% of them singletons; the top ten hold around 32%. The chain recombines TRBV28 with TRBJ1-1; D is unresolved. Material: blood. The origin of this receptor is a woman in her thirties or forties with Graves' ophthalmopathy. The CDR3 sequence is CASSLTGMNTEAFF. The CDR3 DNA reads TGTGCCAGCAGTTTGACGGGCATGAACACTGAAGCTTTCTTT.